This T cell receptor beta chain comes out of a study of blood T cell repertoires in COVID-19. Overall study context: From the United States, Italy and Spain came samples of acute and convalescent COVID-19. In each case, the material was cDNA or gDNA derived from T cells, B-cell-depleted T cells, or PBMCs.

The CDR3 extends over 14 amino acids. Unmatched junction bases numbered 2, after V lost 1 base and J lost 5 bases. Germline V gene sequence: CDR1 LGHDT, CDR2 YNNKEL (reference sequence). Original data processing: Estimates of nucleated cell counts were drawn from the amplification of reference gene primers. Sequencing used immunoSEQ multiplex PCR; TCRdb keeps in-frame clones, though not all of them. V, J and clone size are those of that table, while D and trimming were read from the DNA. The data contain roughly 150,000 clones, around 81% of them seen just once; the ten biggest clones take up approximately 11%.

The sequence was collected from a man in his 60s with active or convalescent COVID-19. The sample consisted of peripheral blood. This chain links TRBV3-1 (or the pseudogene TRBV3-2) with TRBJ2-3, with 8 bases matching TRBD2. CDR3 sequence: CASSQVAGGDTQYF. CDR3 nucleotides: TGTGCCAGCAGCCAAGTTGCGGGGGGAGATACGCAGTATTTT.